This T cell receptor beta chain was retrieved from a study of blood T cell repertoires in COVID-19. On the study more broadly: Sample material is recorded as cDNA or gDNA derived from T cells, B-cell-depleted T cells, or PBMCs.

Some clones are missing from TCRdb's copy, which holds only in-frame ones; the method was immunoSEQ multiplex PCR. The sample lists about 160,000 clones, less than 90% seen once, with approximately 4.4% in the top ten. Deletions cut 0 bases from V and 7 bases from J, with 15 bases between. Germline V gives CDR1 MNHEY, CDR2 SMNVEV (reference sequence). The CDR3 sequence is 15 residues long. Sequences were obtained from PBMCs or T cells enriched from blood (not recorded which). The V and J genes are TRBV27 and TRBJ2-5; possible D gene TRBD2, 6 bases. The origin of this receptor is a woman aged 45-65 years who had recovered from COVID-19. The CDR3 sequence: CASSLSDPRRGTQYF. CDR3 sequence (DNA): TGTGCCAGCAGTTTATCGGATCCCCGGAGGGGGACCCAGTACTTC.